This T cell receptor beta chain was sequenced during a study of blood T cell repertoires in COVID-19 (dated by TCRdb to 2020 to 2022). About the full investigation: The collaborator samples originated in the United States, Italy and Spain and spanned the acute and convalescent phases of COVID-19. The material from the prospective study consisted of cDNA or gDNA derived from T cells, B-cell-depleted T cells, or PBMCs. The dataset comprised deeply sampled blood TCRbeta repertoires from subjects exposed to, actively infected with, or recovered from COVID-19. A freely available public database, intended as a resource for researchers studying the immune response to SARS-CoV-2, is where the repertoires were released. The samples were drawn from the first 160 participants of the ongoing ImmuneRACE study and from roughly 1,300 subjects provided by 6 global collaborators. Sample metadata almost always included a de-identified subject ID, COVID-19 status, age in years and sex. Where HLA class I and class II types were available, the types were taken from metadata supplied by the sample provider, not from assay-based typing. What the study reported, not specific to this receptor: Clinical and demographic metadata were provided uncurated, with the amount varying by source and participant.

Details on this clone: Its antigen is currently not known. Base qualities are not recorded, but no much larger clone differs from it by a single base.

TCRbeta CDR3 regions were amplified from genomic DNA by means of the immunoSEQ Assay, a bias-controlled multiplex PCR. From the authors' description of their analysis: Within the assay, amplification of reference gene primers was used to estimate how many nucleated cells each sample contained. To quantify the absolute abundance of each unique TCRbeta CDR3 rearrangement, sequence reads were collapsed and filtered. For each sample, productive Simpson clonality was calculated by taking the square root of Simpson's diversity index across productive rearrangements. TCRdb took this table from immuneACCESS and kept in-frame rearrangements with V and J called. Such tables lack part of the clones; where checked against another copy, unresolved V genes explain under half of the gap, and the rest is unexplained. Clonal size and the V and J genes are those of that table, whereas D and trimming came from the DNA. Present in this sample are about 310,000 clones, over 75% of which were seen just once. Of the sample, about 9.9% is held by the ten largest clones.

The CDR3 has 16 amino acids, counting the end cysteine and phenylalanine. Left in the record is the CDR3 DNA by itself, 48 bases read in frame from the first base. Sequences SGHNT (CDR1) and YENEEA (CDR2) are obtained from the germline V gene. V gives up 3 bases and J gives up 0 bases, and the segment between their germline ends measures 12 bases. In the prospective study, participants were roughly 18 to 90 years old, resided in fewer than 25 geographic areas of the United States, and were enrolled through a virtual design. In the prospective study, cohorts were assigned on the basis of participant-reported clinical history obtained from a screening survey and a study questionnaire. Recovered participants in ImmuneRACE Cohort 3 were defined as having two consecutive negative NP/OP PCR tests, clearance from a healthcare professional, or resolution of symptoms. In the prospective study, whole blood, serum and a nasopharyngeal or oropharyngeal swab were collected from each participant by mobile phlebotomists. Over an approximately 2-month period, participants in the prospective study had the option of providing additional blood draws and questionnaires. Before DNA extraction, blood samples from the prospective study were shipped at room temperature or frozen.

This TCR derives from a woman aged 40 to 49 who had recovered from COVID-19. This receptor chain uses TRBV11-3 and TRBJ1-3, with no D gene named confidently. Sample: PBMCs or T cells enriched from blood (not recorded which). The base sequence is TGTGCCAGCAGCTTTGGGTACAGCCACTCTGGAAACACCATATATTTT. This gives the protein CASSFGYSHSGNTIYF.